Below are 23 T cell receptor beta chains sequenced from a single sample in a study of CD8+ T cells in alopecia areata. The treatment here: oral pan-JAK inhibitor, 5-10 mg twice daily. Extracted from the samples, RNA was reverse transcribed into cDNA to serve as the sequencing template. The method was immunoSEQ multiplex PCR; TCRdb's version includes in-frame clones alone and lacks a portion of them. Here the sample spans 130,000 or so clones, roughly nine tenths being singletons. The source material was CD8+ T cells sorted from blood, sampled at week 4, from a patient treated with tofacitinib. All receptors come from a human donor with alopecia areata.

The rearrangement links TRBV4-1 to TRBJ2-7; D is ambiguous. V was shortened by 0 bases and J by 0 bases, with 9 bases between the two germline ends. The CDR3 is 15 residues long. The germline V gene has CDR1 MGHRA and CDR2 YSYEKL. The CDR3, as DNA: TGCGCCAGCAGCCAAGAATTGTACGACTCCTACGAGCAGTACTTC. This encodes CASSQELYDSYEQYF.

This chain joins TRBV6-5 and TRBJ1-5; no firm D call. Germline CDR1 reads MNHEY; CDR2 reads SVGAGI. The V end lost 5 bases, the J end lost 4 bases, and 15 bases lay between the germline ends. The CDR3 runs to 15 residues. The DNA for the CDR3 is TGTGCCAGCAGTCTCCGGGTAGGTGGTAATCAGCCCCAGCATTTT. It translates to CASSLRVGGNQPQHF.

This chain links TRBV4-1 with TRBJ2-7; D is possibly TRBD1 or TRBD2 (5 bases each). CDR3 length: 14 amino acids. V lost 3 bases and J lost 4, with 13 bases in between. The germline CDR1 and CDR2 sequences are MGHRA and YSYEKL. As DNA, the CDR3 is TGCGCCAGCAGCCATACTAGTGGGGCGTACGAGCAGTACTTC. It codes for CASSHTSGAYEQYF.

This chain uses TRBV29-1 with TRBJ1-2; D remains ambiguous. Germline assignment: CDR1 SQVTM and CDR2 ANQGSEA. V was cut by 3 bases and J by 2 bases, with 7 bases left in between. The CDR3 runs to 12 residues. CDR3 protein: CSVETENYGYTF. CDR3 DNA sequence: TGCAGCGTTGAGACCGAAAACTATGGCTACACCTTC.

V and J are TRBV7-8 and TRBJ2-1; 11 bases match TRBD2. V trimming: 3 bases; J trimming: 2 bases; junction bases outside the gene matches: 6. CDR3 length: 17 amino acids. Germline CDR1 reads SGHVS; CDR2 reads FQNEAQ. The CDR3 region has the DNA TGTGCCAGCAGCTTGGGGGGACTAGCGGATACCTACAATGAGCAGTTCTTC. It codes for CASSLGGLADTYNEQFF.

This chain joins TRBV5-4 and TRBJ2-1, with 7 bases identical to TRBD1. V shed 4 bases and J 8 bases; nucleotides not matched to a gene: 9. The germline gives CDR1 SGHNT, CDR2 YYREEE (reference sequence). The CDR3 has 14 residues. Here the CDR3 reads CASSPLTGLDEQFF. The CDR3, as DNA: TGTGCCAGCAGCCCGCTGACAGGGCTCGATGAGCAGTTCTTC.

J is TRBJ2-7 and V is TRBV9; no reliable D call. The germline gives CDR1 SGDLS, CDR2 YYNGEE. The CDR3 length is 13 residues. V shed 0 bases and J shed 4 bases, with 8 bases lying between them. CDR3 protein: CASSVVDGYEQYF. In DNA form, the CDR3 reads TGTGCCAGCAGCGTAGTAGACGGATACGAGCAGTACTTC.

This clone was recorded once. The chain employs TRBV30 and TRBJ2-1, with D unclear. The length of the CDR3 is 13 residues. Germline CDR1 reads GTSNPN; CDR2 reads SVGIG (reference sequence). The V gene lost 0 bases and the J gene lost 9 bases, with 12 bases spanning the gap. The CDR3 reads CAWSVSLVGEQFF. The CDR3 region has the DNA TGTGCCTGGAGTGTAAGCCTAGTTGGTGAGCAGTTCTTC. Complete variable domain (other parts from reference TRBV30 and TRBJ2-1): SQTIHQWPATLVQPVGSPLSLECTVEGTSNPNLYWYRQAAGRGLQLLFYSVGIGQISSEVPQNLSASRPQDRQFILSSKKLLLSDSGFYLCAWSVSLVGEQFFGPGTRLTVL.

The chain employs TRBV7-6 and TRBJ2-7; 7 nucleotides line up with TRBD1. The J segment lost 2 bases and the V segment lost 5 bases, leaving 6 bases of the junction unmatched. CDR3 length equals 14 residues. Germline loops: CDR1 SGHVS, CDR2 FNYEAQ. The CDR3 nucleotides read TGTGCCAGCAGCCCAAGACAGGGCCCCTACGAGCAGTACTTC. Encoded protein: CASSPRQGPYEQYF.

The CDR3 coding sequence is TGTGCCAGCAGTCCACCTCAAAACTACGAGCAGTACTTC. It specifies CASSPPQNYEQYF. V usage is TRBV25-1 and J usage is TRBJ2-7, with D unresolved. The CDR3 contains 13 residues. Germline CDR1 reads MGHDK; CDR2 reads SYGVNS. Deletions cut 5 bases from V and 3 bases from J, with 11 bases between.

This clone was recorded once. The V and J genes are TRBV6-1 and TRBJ2-6; no firm D call. Trimming shortened V by 0 bases and J by 0 bases, and 9 bases separated the two germline ends. CDR3 length: 17 residues. Germline V gives CDR1 MNHNS, CDR2 SASEGT. Here the CDR3 DNA reads TGTGCCAGCAGTGAAGCGCTTCTCGGCTCTGGGGCCAACGTCCTGACTTTC. The encoded protein is CASSEALLGSGANVLTF.

The CDR3 sequence: CSAGPREAFF. DNA of the CDR3: TGCAGCGCTGGTCCCAGGGAAGCTTTCTTT. The rearrangement uses TRBV29-1 and TRBJ1-1; D unresolved. The germline V gene has CDR1 SQVTM and CDR2 ANQGSEA. Trimming removed 7 bases from V and 8 bases from J, with 11 bases in between. CDR3 length: 10 amino acids.

This chain connects TRBV6-5 to TRBJ2-7, with a weak D call TRBD2 (6 bases). Between the trimmed V and J ends, which lost 6 bases and 3 bases, there was a span of 15 bases. The CDR3 runs to 14 residues. Germline-derived CDR1 and CDR2 are MNHEY and SVGAGI. The CDR3 protein is CASRTGTAVYEQYF. The CDR3 coding sequence is TGTGCCAGCAGAACCGGGACTGCCGTCTACGAGCAGTACTTC.

This chain links TRBV11-1 with TRBJ2-1, with 7 positions matching TRBD2. Unmatched junction bases numbered 5, after V lost 0 bases and J lost 0 bases. Germline assignment: CDR1 SGHAT and CDR2 FQDESV (reference sequence). This CDR3 is built from 17 residues. The CDR3 DNA reads TGTGCCAGCAGCTTAGCGGACGGCGGGAGCTCCTACAATGAGCAGTTCTTC. Protein: CASSLADGGSSYNEQFF.

This clone came up a few times. The J gene is TRBJ2-5, the V gene TRBV29-1; D is possibly TRBD2 (6 bases). The CDR3 consists of 17 residues. Trimming cost V 2 bases and J 3 bases, with 22 bases left between them. In germline, CDR1 is SQVTM, CDR2 ANQGSEA. CDR3 sequence: CSVEREGGSGPKETQYF. DNA of the CDR3: TGCAGCGTTGAAAGGGAAGGAGGGAGTGGCCCCAAAGAGACCCAGTACTTC.

The gene calls are TRBV11-2 and TRBJ2-7; D is unclear. The CDR3 is 12 amino acids. Trimming shortened V by 11 bases and J by 2 bases, and 13 bases separated the two germline ends. Looked up from germline, CDR1 is SGHAT and CDR2 is FQNNGV. As DNA, the CDR3 is TGTGCCGTCGGGCCCGATCCCTACGAGCAGTACTTC. Translated: CAVGPDPYEQYF.

This clone has just a few counts. V and J are TRBV29-1 and TRBJ2-7, with 7 bases identical to TRBD2. Germline V lookup: CDR1 SQVTM, CDR2 ANQGSEA. V trimming: 4 bases; J trimming: 11 bases; junction bases outside the gene matches: 11. The CDR3 runs to 12 residues. The CDR3 loop reads CSVVGGRGEEYF. As DNA, the CDR3 is TGCAGCGTTGTAGGAGGTCGGGGGGAGGAGTACTTC.

J is TRBJ2-1 and V is TRBV2; no firm D call. The CDR3 loop spans 12 amino acids. Germline V CDR1 and CDR2: SNHLY, FYNNEI. V lost 6 bases and J lost 8, with 11 bases in between. CDR3 in amino acids: CASSPAPHEQFF. CDR3 nucleotides: TGTGCCAGCAGCCCAGCTCCCCATGAGCAGTTCTTC. Using reference TRBV2 and TRBJ2-1 for the parts outside the CDR3, the full variable domain is EPEVTQTPSHQVTQMGQEVILRCVPISNHLYFYWYRQILGQKVEFLVSFYNNEISEKSEIFDDQFSVERPDGSNFTLKIRSTKLEDSAMYFCASSPAPHEQFFGPGTRLTVL.

J is TRBJ2-7 and V is TRBV7-9; TRBD1 matches 11 bases. The CDR3 is 15 amino acids. V was pared by 5 bases and J by 6 bases, with 9 bases of the junction left unmatched. Germline CDR1 reads SEHNR; CDR2 reads FQNEAQ (reference sequence). The CDR3 region has the DNA TGTGCCAGCAGCCCACATGGACAGGGGGCCAGCGAGCAGTACTTC. Translation: CASSPHGQGASEQYF.

The CDR3 region is CAISPGQITYEQYF. The DNA for the CDR3 is TGTGCCATCAGTCCGGGACAGATAACCTACGAGCAGTACTTC. The chain links TRBV10-3 to TRBJ2-7; 7 bases are a match to TRBD1. Germline CDR1 is ENHRY and CDR2 is SYGVKD. V shed 5 bases and J 2 bases; nucleotides not matched to a gene: 6. The CDR3 has 14 amino acids.

J is TRBJ2-3 and V is TRBV10-2; D gene unclear. The V end lost 6 bases, the J end lost 6 bases, and 10 bases lay between the germline ends. Germline V gene data show CDR1 as WSHSY and CDR2 as SAAADI. The CDR3 is 12 amino acids. This CDR3 is CASRDPGDTQYF. CDR3 sequence (DNA): TGCGCCAGCAGGGACCCCGGGGATACGCAGTATTTT.

V gene TRBV29-1 combines with J gene TRBJ2-2; D may be TRBD2 (5 bases). Germline V lookup: CDR1 SQVTM, CDR2 ANQGSEA. Trimming took off 4 bases at V and 7 bases at J, with 13 bases between the two ends. This CDR3 region has 13 residues. The CDR3 DNA sequence: TGCAGCGTTGGAATGACGGGAAACGGGGAGCTGTTTTTT. This gives the protein CSVGMTGNGELFF.

The V and J genes are TRBV25-1 and TRBJ2-6; D not resolved. CDR3 length: 15 residues. Germline CDR1 and CDR2: MGHDK and SYGVNS. V gave up 4 bases and J gave up 2 bases, with 9 bases separating them. DNA for the CDR3: TGTGCCAGCAGTGTCAGCATCCCTGGGGCCAACGTCCTGACTTTC. Translating it yields CASSVSIPGANVLTF.